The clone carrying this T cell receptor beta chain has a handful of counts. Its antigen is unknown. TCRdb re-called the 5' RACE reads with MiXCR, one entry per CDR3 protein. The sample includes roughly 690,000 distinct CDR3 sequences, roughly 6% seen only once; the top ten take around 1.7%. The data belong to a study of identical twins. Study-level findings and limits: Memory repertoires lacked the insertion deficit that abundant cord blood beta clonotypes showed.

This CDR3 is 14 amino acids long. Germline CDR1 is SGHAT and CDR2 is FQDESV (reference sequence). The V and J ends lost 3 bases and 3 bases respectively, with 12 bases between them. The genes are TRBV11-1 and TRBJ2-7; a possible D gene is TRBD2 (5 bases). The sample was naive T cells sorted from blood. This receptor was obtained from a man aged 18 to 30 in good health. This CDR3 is CASSFGPSLYEQYF. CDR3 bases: TGTGCCAGCAGCTTTGGTCCTAGCCTCTACGAGCAGTACTTC.